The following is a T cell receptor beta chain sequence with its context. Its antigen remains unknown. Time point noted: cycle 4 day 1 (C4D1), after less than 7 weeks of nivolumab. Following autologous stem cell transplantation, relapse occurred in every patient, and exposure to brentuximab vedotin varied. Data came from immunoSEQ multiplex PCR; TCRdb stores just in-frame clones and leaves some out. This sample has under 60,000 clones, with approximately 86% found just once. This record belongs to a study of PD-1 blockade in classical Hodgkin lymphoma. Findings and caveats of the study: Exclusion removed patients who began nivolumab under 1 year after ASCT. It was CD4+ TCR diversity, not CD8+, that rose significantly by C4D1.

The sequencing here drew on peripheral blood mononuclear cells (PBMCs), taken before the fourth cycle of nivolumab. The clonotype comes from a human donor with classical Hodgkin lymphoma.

The DNA for the CDR3 is TGTGCCAGCAGTGGATATGCAAATCAGCCCCAGCATTTT. Its protein is CASSGYANQPQHF. The rearrangement links TRBV2 to TRBJ1-5; D not resolved. The CDR3 contains 13 residues. Germline CDR1 and CDR2: SNHLY and FYNNEI. With 4 bases removed from V and 4 bases from J, the gap between germline ends came to 8 bases.